This T cell receptor (beta chain) was obtained from a study of T cells in Graves' hyperthyroidism and ophthalmopathy. Regarding the study as a whole: In simple terms, a model built on 13 V-J features told ophthalmopathy apart from stable hyperthyroidism.

This clonotype has just a few counts. What it binds is not known. Researchers amplified the TCR beta CDR3 regions from RNA transcripts. RT-PCR in the first round (using the HTBI primer set) targeted the TCR CDR3. TCRdb re-called the multiplex PCR reads through MiXCR, storing one row per CDR3 protein. Of about 640,000 distinct CDR3 sequences listed, roughly 20% are singletons. In the ophthalmopathy cohort, Clinical Activity Score was at least 3, NOSPECS grade at least 4, and duration under 3 months. Diagnostic decisions used clinical symptoms, serum thyroxine and TRAb, thyroid ultrasound and orbital computed tomography. The junction had 10 bases not matched to a gene; V was cut back by 4 bases and J by 6 bases. This CDR3 comprises 15 residues.

This sequence originates from a man aged 25-45 years with Graves' ophthalmopathy. Material: blood. The chain is built from TRBV12-3 or TRBV12-4 and TRBJ2-3; 7 bases match TRBD2. In nucleotides, the CDR3 is TGTGCCAGCAGTTATGGAGGGAGGGCCCGTGATACGCAGTATTTT. It encodes CASSYGGRARDTQYF.